This TCR beta chain was sequenced during a study of blood T cell repertoires in COVID-19. Study-level background: T cells, B-cell-depleted T cells, or PBMCs provided the cDNA or gDNA that served as material.

V gave up 4 bases and J gave up 0 bases, with 13 bases separating them. The CDR3 spans 16 residues. Germline loops: CDR1 LGHDT, CDR2 YNNKEL (reference sequence). Original analysis: Amplification from reference gene primers served as the basis for estimated nucleated cell counts. Clones were read by immunoSEQ multiplex PCR, and TCRdb kept only the in-frame ones, dropping some. D and trimming come from the DNA, and the V and J calls and clone size come from that table. This table holds some 69,000 clones, 82% found once. This receptor was identified in a woman aged 55-69 years with acute or convalescent COVID-19. The sequenced sample consisted of peripheral blood. The genes are TRBV3-1 (or the pseudogene TRBV3-2) and TRBJ1-3; weak D call: TRBD1 (6 bases). DNA of the CDR3: TGTGCCAGCAGCCCTCCGACAGGATACTCTGGAAACACCATATATTTT. Translated: CASSPPTGYSGNTIYF.